This T cell receptor (beta chain) was observed in a study of PD-L1 blockade in urothelial cancer. On the study more broadly: Analyses used blood from 3 weeks (second dose) and 6 weeks after treatment start.

Clones were read by immunoSEQ multiplex PCR, and TCRdb kept only the in-frame ones, dropping some. The data show fewer than 35,000 clones, around 86% seen once. Concerning this clone: Its target is not known.

The CDR3 extends over 14 amino acids. The V and J ends lost 5 bases and 6 bases, in that order; junction bases with no gene match: 9. Germline V CDR1 and CDR2: MNHEY, SMNVEV (reference sequence). Whole-study results and caveats: Blood TCR clonality below the median before treatment was a predictor of better survival.

The gene calls are TRBV27 and TRBJ2-7, with 8 bases fitting TRBD1. This clonotype was sampled from a man aged 50 to 59 with urothelial cancer. This sample comprised PBMCs, obtained around atezolizumab (anti-PD-L1) treatment. In DNA form, the CDR3 reads TGTGCCAGCAGTGAGAGACAGGGGAGTCGCGAGCAGTACTTC. Its protein is CASSERQGSREQYF.